Listed below are T cell receptor beta chains from one sample, sequenced in a study of T cell repertoires in cytomegalovirus infection. Antigens of these TCRs are unknown. TCRdb ran MiXCR on the reads and lists one entry per CDR3 protein. The repertoire holds about 900,000 distinct CDR3 sequences, about a third seen once, with roughly 13% in the top ten. The sequencing used cultured CD8+ T cells from PBMCs, collected from culture after CMV antigen stimulation. The source of these receptors is a human donor in good health (CMV status not recorded). Some clones in this sample may be carry-over from other donors' samples. Each CDR3 is given with its conserved first and last residue. The order of the fields is D gene, J gene, CDR3 length, V gene, clone size, CDR3 DNA, CDR3 protein. The D gene is left open where the match is weak. For some rows the clone size is stated as once, few or many, or as a class when expanded; others skip it.

.,TRBJ2-5,14,TRBV6-5,few,TGTGCCAGCAGTTACTACGGGACCCAAGAGACCCAGTACTTC,CASSYYGTQETQYF
.,TRBJ1-1,15,TRBV27,few,TGTGCCAGCAGTTTATTGGGCTCTAGGAACACTGAAGCTTTCTTT,CASSLLGSRNTEAFF
.,TRBJ1-1,14,TRBV4-1,few,TGCGCCAGCAGCCAAGGAGGAGGGGAGAGTGAAGCTTTCTTT,CASSQGGGESEAFF
TRBD2,TRBJ2-7,18,TRBV7-9,.,TGTGCCAGCTCGCCGGGGACTAGCGGGGGGACTAGCTCCTACGAGCAGTACTTC,CASSPGTSGGTSSYEQYF
.,TRBJ1-1,14,TRBV7-6,.,TGTGCCAGCAGCTTAGGGGGGGGTCACGCTGAAGCTTTCTTT,CASSLGGGHAEAFF
.,TRBJ2-1,15,TRBV7-9,few,TGTGCCAGCAGCTTTCGACAGGGACTAGGTGATGAGCAGTTCTTC,CASSFRQGLGDEQFF
TRBD1,TRBJ2-5,15,TRBV6-1,few,TGTGCCAGCACCACGGAGGGACAGGGGGGAGAGACCCAGTACTTC,CASTTEGQGGETQYF
.,TRBJ2-3,19,TRBV27,.,TGTGCCAGCAGGTTCGGCAGGGCTTATCCGATTTCTAGCACAGATACGCAGTATTTT,CASRFGRAYPISSTDTQYF
.,TRBJ2-3,18,TRBV7-6,many,TGTGCCAGCAGCCTCTACCCGTTGCGCGGAGTACCCACAGATACGCAGTATTTT,CASSLYPLRGVPTDTQYF
.,TRBJ1-5,16,TRBV7-9,.,TGTGCCAGCAGCTTAGCGGAGGGCGATAGCAATCAGCCCCAGCATTTT,CASSLAEGDSNQPQHF
TRBD1,TRBJ1-5,14,TRBV6-6,.,TGTGCCAGCAGCCAGGGGGGGGGGTATCAGCCCCAGCATTTT,CASSQGGGYQPQHF
.,TRBJ1-1,12,TRBV7-9,many,TGTGCCAGCAGCTGGGAGAACACTGAAGCTTTCTTT,CASSWENTEAFF
TRBD1,TRBJ1-1,13,TRBV6-6,.,TGTGCCAGCAGTCCCGACAGGGCCACTGAAGCTTTCTTT,CASSPDRATEAFF
.,TRBJ2-2,15,TRBV7-8,.,TGTGCCAGCAGCCTTTATTGGGGGGACACCGGGGAGCTGTTTTTT,CASSLYWGDTGELFF
.,TRBJ2-3,14,TRBV20-1,.,TGCAGTGCACGAGCGCTCTTAAATCCTAGTGAGCAGTATTTT,CSARALLNPSEQYF
.,TRBJ2-4,15,TRBV12-3/TRBV12-4,once,TGTGCCAGCAGTCAAAACAGGGACCCCAAAAACATTCAGTACTTC,CASSQNRDPKNIQYF
TRBD1,TRBJ2-7,14,TRBV24-1,few,TGTGCCACCAGTGACGGACAGGGGGCCTACGAGCAGTACTTC,CATSDGQGAYEQYF
TRBD2,TRBJ2-3,17,TRBV7-2,many,TGTGCCAGCAGCTTAGATAGGACTAGCGGGGGCACAGATACGCAGTATTTT,CASSLDRTSGGTDTQYF
.,TRBJ2-1,16,TRBV4-1,few,TGCGCCAGCAGCCAACTCACTCCACCCCCTACTAATGAGCAGTTCTTC,CASSQLTPPPTNEQFF
.,TRBJ2-2,13,TRBV27,.,TGTGCCAGCAGTTATGGGTTGGCCGGGGAGCTGTTTTTT,CASSYGLAGELFF
.,TRBJ1-1,12,TRBV20-1,.,TGCAGTGCTAGACAGGGAGGGACTGAAGCTTTCTTT,CSARQGGTEAFF
TRBD2,TRBJ2-1,15,TRBV4-3,few,TGCGCCAGCAGCCAAGATTCGGGAGGAGACAATGAGCAGTTCTTC,CASSQDSGGDNEQFF
.,TRBJ2-1,14,TRBV19,few,TGTGCCAGTAGTATAGCGGACGATTACAATGAGCAGTTCTTC,CASSIADDYNEQFF
TRBD2,TRBJ2-1,18,TRBV3-1,few,TGTGCCAGCAGTACAACTACCGGGACTAGCGGGGATTACAATGAGCAGTTCTTC,CASSTTTGTSGDYNEQFF
.,TRBJ2-1,15,TRBV5-1,.,TGCGCCAGCAGTTCCCTCGAGGCAGGGGCGCGTGAGCAGTTCTTC,CASSSLEAGAREQFF
TRBD2,TRBJ2-1,17,TRBV20-1,few,TGCAGTGCTCCGGGACTAGTGGGAGGGACCAACTACAATGAGCAGTTCTTC,CSAPGLVGGTNYNEQFF
TRBD1,TRBJ2-1,16,TRBV27,.,TGTGCCAGCAGTACGGCCGGGACAGGGGGTCCCAATGAGCAGTTCTTC,CASSTAGTGGPNEQFF
TRBD2,TRBJ2-3,17,TRBV7-2,many,TGTGCCAGCAGCTCCGACCGGGGCGGGGGGCCGACAGATACGCAGTATTTT,CASSSDRGGGPTDTQYF
.,TRBJ2-5,14,TRBV2,.,TGTGCCAGCAGTGAGGCTAGGGTCGTGGAGACCCAGTACTTC,CASSEARVVETQYF
.,TRBJ2-1,16,TRBV11-3,.,TGTGCCAGCTCAACAGACGTAGGTAGCGAGTACAATGAGCAGTTCTTC,CASSTDVGSEYNEQFF
.,TRBJ2-5,16,TRBV5-1,.,TGCGCCAGCAGCCCGCTCCGAACAGGGAGTGTCGAGACCCAGTACTTC,CASSPLRTGSVETQYF
.,TRBJ1-2,16,TRBV20-1,.,TGCAGTGCTAGAGCCGTGGGGAAAGCGGGGATTTATGGCTACACCTTC,CSARAVGKAGIYGYTF
.,TRBJ2-1,14,TRBV6-2/TRBV6-3,.,TGTGCCAGCGGGGGTAGCGGCTCCTACAATGAGCAGTTCTTC,CASGGSGSYNEQFF
.,TRBJ1-4,14,TRBV12-3/TRBV12-4,.,TGTGCCAGCAGTTTTACGACAGTTAATGAAAAACTGTTTTTT,CASSFTTVNEKLFF
.,TRBJ2-2,16,TRBV13,few,TGTGCCAGCAGCTTAGCAGAAGGGTCCTACACCGGGGAGCTGTTTTTT,CASSLAEGSYTGELFF
.,TRBJ2-1,13,TRBV2,few,TGTGCCAGCATTAAGGTCAGGGCTGATGAGCAGTTCTTC,CASIKVRADEQFF
.,TRBJ2-1,15,TRBV14,few,TGTGCCAGCAGCCAAACCCAGAGCTCCTACAATGAGCAGTTCTTC,CASSQTQSSYNEQFF
TRBD1,TRBJ2-5,15,TRBV6-5,.,TGTGCCAGCAGTTCGCCCGGGACAGGGACAGAGACCCAGTACTTC,CASSSPGTGTETQYF
.,TRBJ1-2,15,TRBV2,many,TGTGCCAGCTCCGGGACAAGAATCACCCGAAATCAGAGGACCTTC,CASSGTRITRNQRTF
.,TRBJ1-5,15,TRBV7-2,few,TGTGCCAGCAGCCTCCGAGACGTGAGCAATCAGCCCCAGCATTTT,CASSLRDVSNQPQHF
TRBD2,TRBJ2-7,16,TRBV7-9,few,TGTGCCAGCAGCTCCCTCGCTAGCGGGGGATCCTACGAGCAGTACTTC,CASSSLASGGSYEQYF
.,TRBJ1-4,16,TRBV2,few,TGTGCCAGCAGGAAAACTCTAACTACAACTAATGAAAAACTGTTTTTT,CASRKTLTTTNEKLFF
TRBD1,TRBJ2-5,15,TRBV2,.,TGTGCCAGCAGAGGACAGGGGGCCCTCCAAGAGACCCAGCACTTC,CASRGQGALQETQHF
.,TRBJ2-5,10,TRBV10-3,.,TGTGCCATCACCCGAGCGACCCAGTACTTC,CAITRATQYF
TRBD1,TRBJ1-4,15,TRBV12-3/TRBV12-4,.,TGTGCCAGCAGTCCCCCAGGGGGCACAGGTGAAAAACTGTTTTTT,CASSPPGGTGEKLFF
.,TRBJ1-1,14,TRBV27,.,TGTGCCAGCAGTTTAGGGCAGCTAACGTCCGAAGCTTTCTTT,CASSLGQLTSEAFF
.,TRBJ1-2,11,TRBV19,.,TGTGCCAGTAGTATCGGCGGGCAGTGGACCTTC,CASSIGGQWTF